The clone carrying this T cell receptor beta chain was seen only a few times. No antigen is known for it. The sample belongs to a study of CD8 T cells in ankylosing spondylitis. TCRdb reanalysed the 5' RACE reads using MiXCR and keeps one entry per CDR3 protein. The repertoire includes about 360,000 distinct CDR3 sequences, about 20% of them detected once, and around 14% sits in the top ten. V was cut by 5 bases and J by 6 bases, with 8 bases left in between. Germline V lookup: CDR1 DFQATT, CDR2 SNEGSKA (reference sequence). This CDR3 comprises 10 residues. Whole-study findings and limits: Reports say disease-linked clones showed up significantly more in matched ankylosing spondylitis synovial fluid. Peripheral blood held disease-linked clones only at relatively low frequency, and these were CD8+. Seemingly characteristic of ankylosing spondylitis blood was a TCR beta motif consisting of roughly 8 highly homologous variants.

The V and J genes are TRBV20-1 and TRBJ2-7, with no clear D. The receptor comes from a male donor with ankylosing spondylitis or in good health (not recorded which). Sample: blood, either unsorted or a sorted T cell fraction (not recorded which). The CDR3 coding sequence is TGCAGTGCTTCCTTGGGCGAGCAGTACTTC. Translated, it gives CSASLGEQYF.